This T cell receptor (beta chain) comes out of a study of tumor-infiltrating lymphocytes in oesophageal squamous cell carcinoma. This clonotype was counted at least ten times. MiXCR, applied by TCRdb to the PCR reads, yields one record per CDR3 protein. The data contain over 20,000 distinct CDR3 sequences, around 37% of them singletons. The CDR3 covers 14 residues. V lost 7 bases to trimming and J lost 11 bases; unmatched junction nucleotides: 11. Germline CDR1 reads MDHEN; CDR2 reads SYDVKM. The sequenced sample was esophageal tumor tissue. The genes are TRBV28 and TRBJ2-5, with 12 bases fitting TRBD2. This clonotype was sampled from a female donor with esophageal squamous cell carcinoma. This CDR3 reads CASTASTSGSEQYF. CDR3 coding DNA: TGTGCCAGCACCGCTTCGACTAGCGGGAGTGAGCAGTACTTC.